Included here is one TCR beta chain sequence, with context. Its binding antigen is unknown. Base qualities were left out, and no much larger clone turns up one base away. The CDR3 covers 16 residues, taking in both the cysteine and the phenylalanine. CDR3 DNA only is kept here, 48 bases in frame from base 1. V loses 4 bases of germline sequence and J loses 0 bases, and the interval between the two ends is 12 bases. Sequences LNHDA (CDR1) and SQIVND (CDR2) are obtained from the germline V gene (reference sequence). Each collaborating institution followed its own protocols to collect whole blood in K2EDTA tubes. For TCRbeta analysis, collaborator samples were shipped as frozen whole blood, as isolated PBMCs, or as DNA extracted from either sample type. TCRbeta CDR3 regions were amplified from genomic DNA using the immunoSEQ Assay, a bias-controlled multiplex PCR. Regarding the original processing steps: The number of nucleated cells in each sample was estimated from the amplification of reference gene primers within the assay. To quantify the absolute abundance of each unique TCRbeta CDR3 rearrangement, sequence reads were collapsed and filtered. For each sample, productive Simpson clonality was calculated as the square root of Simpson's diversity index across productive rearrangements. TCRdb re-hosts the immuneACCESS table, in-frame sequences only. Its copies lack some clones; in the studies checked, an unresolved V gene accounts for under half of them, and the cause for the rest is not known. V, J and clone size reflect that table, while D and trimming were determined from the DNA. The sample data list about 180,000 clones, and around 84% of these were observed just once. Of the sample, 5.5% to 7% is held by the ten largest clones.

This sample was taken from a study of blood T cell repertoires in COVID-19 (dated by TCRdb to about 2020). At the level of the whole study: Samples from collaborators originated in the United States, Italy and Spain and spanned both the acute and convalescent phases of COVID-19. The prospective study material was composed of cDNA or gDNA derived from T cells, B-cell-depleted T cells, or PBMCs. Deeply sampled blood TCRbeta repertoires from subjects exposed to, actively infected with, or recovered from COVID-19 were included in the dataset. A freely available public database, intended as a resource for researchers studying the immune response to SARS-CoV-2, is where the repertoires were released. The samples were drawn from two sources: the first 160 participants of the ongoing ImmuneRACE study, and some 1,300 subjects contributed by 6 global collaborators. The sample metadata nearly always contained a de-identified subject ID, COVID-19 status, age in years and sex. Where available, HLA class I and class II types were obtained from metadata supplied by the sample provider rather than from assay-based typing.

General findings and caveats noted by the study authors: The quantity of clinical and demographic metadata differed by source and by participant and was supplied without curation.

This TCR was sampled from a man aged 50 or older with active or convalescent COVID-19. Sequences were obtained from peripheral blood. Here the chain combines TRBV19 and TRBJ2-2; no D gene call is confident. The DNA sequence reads TGTGCCAGTAGTAGCCGTCGCTACGCGAACACCGGGGAGCTGTTTTTT. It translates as CASSSRRYANTGELFF. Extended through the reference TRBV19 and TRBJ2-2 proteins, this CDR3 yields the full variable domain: DGGITQSPKYLFRKEGQNVTLSCEQNLNHDAMYWYRQDPGQGLRLIYYSQIVNDFQKGDIAEGYSVSREKKESFPLTVTSAQKNPTAFYLCASSSRRYANTGELFFGEGSRLTVL.